This T cell receptor beta chain was identified during a study of blood T cells in healthy people across ages (dated by TCRdb to the mid-2010s). In terms of the full investigation: In model experiments, roughly one uniquely barcoded TCR beta cDNA molecule per two T cells was captured by template switching. Using deep sequencing normalized with unique cDNA molecular identifiers, the study measured how TCR beta repertoire diversity changes with age. The donors were split into four age groups: young (average around 15 years), middle-aged (around 37), aged (about 62) and long-lived (82). Donors of different ages were randomly distributed across sequencing lanes to avoid experimental bias. The study analyzed two additional independent replicas of 1 million unique cDNA reads from the same blood draw for two donors, one aged 18 to 29 and one aged 80 or older. What the authors observed across the whole study: Total diversity estimates from one million sequenced T cells were considered lower bounds and underestimates. Conclusive comparison of naive and antigen-experienced compartments was prevented by the profiling of bulk unsorted PBMCs. Compared with the aged group, more naive CD4+ T cells, fewer expanded clones and increased TCR diversity were shown by the long-lived group, suggesting age selection. Observed TCR beta diversity correlated strongly with the percentage of naive T cells measured by flow cytometry. Observed TCR beta diversity per million T cells fell roughly linearly with age, and a significant reduction was already apparent by age around 39. Because the CMV infection status of the donors was unknown, age-related changes in expanded clonotypes may potentially have been confounded.

This clonotype was detected only a few times. Its antigen remains undetermined. Within one base of it there is no much larger clone, and no base qualities were kept. Donors were around 37 systemically healthy Caucasian individuals from Russia aged 6 to 90 years. Around 10 milliliters of peripheral blood were collected from each donor into EDTA-treated Vacutainer tubes. Ficoll-Paque density-gradient centrifugation was used to isolate PBMCs, with at least 7 million per sample. Total RNA was extracted from PBMCs with Trizol reagent, with at least 6 micrograms obtained per sample. The percentages of naive CD45RAhigh/CD27high T cells were determined by flow cytometry on a PBMC aliquot from every donor. Libraries came from 5' RACE. The instrument was an Illumina HiSeq 2500. A second roughly 6 to 12 cycle PCR used a sample-barcoded 5' primer and a J-beta primer mix. Each TCR beta cDNA molecule received a unique molecular identifier from a template-switch 5' adaptor carrying 12 random nucleotides. At least 2.5 million CDR3-containing paired-end reads were obtained from each sample. First-strand cDNA synthesis was performed from all RNA using the Mint cDNA synthesis kit, with priming by a TRBC-specific oligonucleotide. All cDNA was treated with uracil-DNA glycosylase and then went through a first 18-cycle PCR with the universal primers M1SS and BC2_uni_R. From the authors' description of their analysis: For normalization, 1 million high-quality reads, each with a distinct molecular identifier, were randomly selected from each sample. Instead of being binned into consensus sequences, reads with shared molecular identifiers were discarded. MiTCR, with a Q25 quality threshold and the strictest error-elimination algorithm, was used for CDR3 identification, clonotype clustering and error correction. A nonparametric unseen species model with Euler transformation was used to estimate lower-bound total TCR beta diversity. TCRdb itself trimmed the public reads at Q25 with fastp, ran MiXCR and retained productive beta chains. Records with the same CDR3 protein are collapsed into one entry carrying the most frequent genes and DNA. These V and J calls rely on TCRdb rather than the paper's analysis. The sample has fewer than 950,000 distinct CDR3 sequences on record, about 55% of them singletons. 41% of the sample lies in the top ten.

From a lookup of the germline V gene, CDR1 and CDR2 are SGHRS and YFSETQ. Its CDR3 holds 13 amino acids, cysteine through phenylalanine. The only DNA kept is the CDR3, 39 bases in frame from the first base. Trimming removed 0 bases from V and 5 bases from J, leaving 8 bases between the germline ends. The source material was blood. Recombination connected TRBV5-1 to TRBJ1-2, with no D gene named confidently. This TCR was recovered from a man older than 75 in good health. DNA sequence: TGCGCCAGCAGCTTGGACGGGCGATATGGCTACACCTTC. Its amino acids are CASSLDGRYGYTF.